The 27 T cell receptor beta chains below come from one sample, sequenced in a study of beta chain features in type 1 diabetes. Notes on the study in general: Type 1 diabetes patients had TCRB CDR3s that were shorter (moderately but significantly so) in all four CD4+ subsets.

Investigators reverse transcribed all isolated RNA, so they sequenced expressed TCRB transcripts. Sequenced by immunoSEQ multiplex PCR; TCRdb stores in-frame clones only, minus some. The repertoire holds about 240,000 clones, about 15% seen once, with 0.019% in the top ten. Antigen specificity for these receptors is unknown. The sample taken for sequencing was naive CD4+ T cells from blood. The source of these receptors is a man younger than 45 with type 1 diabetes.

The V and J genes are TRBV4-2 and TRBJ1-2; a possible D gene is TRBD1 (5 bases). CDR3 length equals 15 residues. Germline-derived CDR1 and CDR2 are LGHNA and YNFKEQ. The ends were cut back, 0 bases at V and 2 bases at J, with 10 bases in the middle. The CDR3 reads CASSQERGGNYGYTF. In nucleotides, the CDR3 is TGTGCCAGCAGCCAAGAGAGGGGAGGGAACTATGGCTACACCTTC.

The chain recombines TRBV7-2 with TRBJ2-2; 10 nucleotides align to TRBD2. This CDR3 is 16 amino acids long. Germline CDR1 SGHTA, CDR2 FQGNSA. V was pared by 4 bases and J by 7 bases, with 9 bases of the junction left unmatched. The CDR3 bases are TGTGCCAGCAGCTCCGGGACTAGCGCCCCAGGCGGGGAGCTGTTTTTT. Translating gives CASSSGTSAPGGELFF.

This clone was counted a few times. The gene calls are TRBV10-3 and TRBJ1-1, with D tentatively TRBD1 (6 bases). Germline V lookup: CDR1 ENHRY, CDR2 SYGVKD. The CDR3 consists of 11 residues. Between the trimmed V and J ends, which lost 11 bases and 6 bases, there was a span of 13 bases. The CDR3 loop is CASTGMSEAFF. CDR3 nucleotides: TGTGCCTCTACAGGGATGTCTGAAGCTTTCTTT.

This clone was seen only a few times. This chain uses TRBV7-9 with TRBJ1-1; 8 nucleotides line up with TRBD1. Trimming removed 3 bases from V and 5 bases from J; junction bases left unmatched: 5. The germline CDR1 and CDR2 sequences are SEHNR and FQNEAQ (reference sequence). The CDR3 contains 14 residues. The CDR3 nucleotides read TGTGCCAGCAGCTTGACTACAGGGGGGACTGAAGCTTTCTTT. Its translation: CASSLTTGGTEAFF. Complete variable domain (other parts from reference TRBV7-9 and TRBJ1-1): DTGVSQNPRHKITKRGQNVTFRCDPISEHNRLYWYRQTLGQGPEFLTYFQNEAQLEKSRLLSDRFSAERPKGSFSTLEIQRTEQGDSAMYLCASSLTTGGTEAFFGQGTRLTVV.

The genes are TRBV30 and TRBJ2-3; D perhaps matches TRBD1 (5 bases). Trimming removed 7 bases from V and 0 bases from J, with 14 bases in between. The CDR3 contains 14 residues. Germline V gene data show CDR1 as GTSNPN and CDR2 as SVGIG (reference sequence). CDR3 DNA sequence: TGTGCCTCGGAAGGGGCAGGGAGCACAGATACGCAGTATTTT. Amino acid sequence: CASEGAGSTDTQYF.

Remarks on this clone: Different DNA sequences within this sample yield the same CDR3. In nucleotides, the CDR3 is TGTGCCAGCAGGACTAGCGGCACAGATACGCAGTATTTT. Its protein product is CASRTSGTDTQYF. The gene calls are TRBV6-1 and TRBJ2-3; TRBD2 aligns across 8 bases. The CDR3 consists of 13 residues. Trimming took 6 bases from V and 1 from J; bases not matched to a gene: 0. Looked up from germline, CDR1 is MNHNS and CDR2 is SASEGT.

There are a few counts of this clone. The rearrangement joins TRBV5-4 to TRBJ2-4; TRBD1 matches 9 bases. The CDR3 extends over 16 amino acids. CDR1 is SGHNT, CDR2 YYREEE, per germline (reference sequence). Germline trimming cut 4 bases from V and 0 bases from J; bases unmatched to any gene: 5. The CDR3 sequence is CASSGGTGIAKNIQYF. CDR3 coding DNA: TGTGCCAGCAGCGGGGGGACAGGGATAGCCAAAAACATTCAGTACTTC.

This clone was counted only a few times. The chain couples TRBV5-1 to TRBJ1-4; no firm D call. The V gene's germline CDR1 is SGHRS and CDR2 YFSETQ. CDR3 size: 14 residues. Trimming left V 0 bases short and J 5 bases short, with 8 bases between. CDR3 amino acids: CASSLAAGNEKLFF. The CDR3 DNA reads TGCGCCAGCAGCTTGGCCGCGGGGAATGAAAAACTGTTTTTT.

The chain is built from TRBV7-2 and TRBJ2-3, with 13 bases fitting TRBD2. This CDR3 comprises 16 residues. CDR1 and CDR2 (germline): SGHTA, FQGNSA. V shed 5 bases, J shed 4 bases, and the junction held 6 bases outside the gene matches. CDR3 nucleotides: TGTGCCAGCAGCCCTACTAGCGGGAGGGCCGCAGATACGCAGTATTTT. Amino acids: CASSPTSGRAADTQYF. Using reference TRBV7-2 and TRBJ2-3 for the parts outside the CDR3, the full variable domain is GAGVSQSPSNKVTEKGKDVELRCDPISGHTALYWYRQSLGQGLEFLIYFQGNSAPDKSGLPSDRFSAERTGGSVSTLTIQRTQQEDSAVYLCASSPTSGRAADTQYFGPGTRLTVL.

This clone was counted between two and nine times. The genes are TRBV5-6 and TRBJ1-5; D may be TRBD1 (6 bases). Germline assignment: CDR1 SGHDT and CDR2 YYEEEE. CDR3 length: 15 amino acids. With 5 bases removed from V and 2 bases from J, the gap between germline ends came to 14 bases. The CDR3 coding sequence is TGTGCCAGCAGTAGACAGGACGGGCGCAATCAGCCCCAGCATTTT. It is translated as CASSRQDGRNQPQHF.

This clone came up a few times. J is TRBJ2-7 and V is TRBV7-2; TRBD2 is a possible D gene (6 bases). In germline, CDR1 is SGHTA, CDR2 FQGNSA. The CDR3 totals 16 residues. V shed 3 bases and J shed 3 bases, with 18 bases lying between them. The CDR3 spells CASSLGEDGSGYEQYF. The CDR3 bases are TGTGCCAGCAGCTTGGGAGAGGACGGGAGTGGCTACGAGCAGTACTTC.

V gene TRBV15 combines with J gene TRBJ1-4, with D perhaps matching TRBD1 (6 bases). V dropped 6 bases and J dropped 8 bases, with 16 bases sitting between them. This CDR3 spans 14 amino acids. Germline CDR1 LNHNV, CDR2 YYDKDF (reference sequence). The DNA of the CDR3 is TGTGCCACCAGTAAAGGGGGGGTAGGCGAAAAACTGTTTTTT. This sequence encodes CATSKGGVGEKLFF.

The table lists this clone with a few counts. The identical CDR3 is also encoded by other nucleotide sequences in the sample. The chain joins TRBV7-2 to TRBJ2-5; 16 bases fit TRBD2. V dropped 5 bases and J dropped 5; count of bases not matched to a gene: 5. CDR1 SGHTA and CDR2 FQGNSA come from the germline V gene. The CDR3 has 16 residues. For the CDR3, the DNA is TGTGCCAGCAGCCTGGGACTAGCGGGGGGGCAGGAGACCCAGTACTTC. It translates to CASSLGLAGGQETQYF.

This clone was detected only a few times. Here the CDR3 DNA reads TGTGCCTGGAGTGAGGGGCGGCTTGGAAACACCATATATTTT. Translating gives CAWSEGRLGNTIYF. This chain joins TRBV30 and TRBJ1-3, with TRBD1 as a possible D gene (5 bases). Trimming cost V 1 base and J 3 bases, with 10 bases left between them. Germline assignment: CDR1 GTSNPN and CDR2 SVGIG (reference sequence). This CDR3 has 14 amino acids.

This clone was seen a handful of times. The CDR3 reads CASSPRGTAYEQYF. The CDR3 bases are TGTGCCAGCAGCCCACGAGGGACTGCCTACGAGCAGTACTTC. This chain links TRBV13 with TRBJ2-7, with D tentatively TRBD2 (6 bases). V was trimmed by 5 bases and J by 2 bases, leaving 13 bases between them. This CDR3 region has 14 residues. Germline V gives CDR1 PRHDT, CDR2 FYEKMQ (reference sequence).

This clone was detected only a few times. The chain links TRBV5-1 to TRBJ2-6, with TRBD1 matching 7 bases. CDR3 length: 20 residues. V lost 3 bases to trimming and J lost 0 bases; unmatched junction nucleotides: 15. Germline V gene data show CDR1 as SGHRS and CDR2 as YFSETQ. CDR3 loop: CASSYPKTGQIFSGANVLTF. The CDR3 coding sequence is TGCGCCAGCAGCTACCCAAAGACAGGGCAAATTTTCTCTGGGGCCAACGTCCTGACTTTC.

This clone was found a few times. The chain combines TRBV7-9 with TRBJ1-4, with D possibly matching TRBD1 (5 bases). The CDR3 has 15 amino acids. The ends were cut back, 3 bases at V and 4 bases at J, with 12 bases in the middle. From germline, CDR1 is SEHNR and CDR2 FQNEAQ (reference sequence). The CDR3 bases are TGTGCCAGCAGCTTGAGACAGACGGATAATGAAAAACTGTTTTTT. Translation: CASSLRQTDNEKLFF.

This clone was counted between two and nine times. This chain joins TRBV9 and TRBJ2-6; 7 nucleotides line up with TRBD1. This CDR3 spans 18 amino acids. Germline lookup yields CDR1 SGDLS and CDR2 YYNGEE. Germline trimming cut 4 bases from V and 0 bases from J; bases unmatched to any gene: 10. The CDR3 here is CASSPARTGPSGANVLTF. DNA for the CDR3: TGTGCCAGCAGCCCAGCTAGGACAGGCCCCTCTGGGGCCAACGTCCTGACTTTC.

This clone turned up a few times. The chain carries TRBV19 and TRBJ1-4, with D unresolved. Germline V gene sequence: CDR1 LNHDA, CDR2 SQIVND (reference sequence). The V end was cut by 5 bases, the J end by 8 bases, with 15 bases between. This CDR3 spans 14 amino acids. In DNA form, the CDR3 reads TGTGCCAGTAGTGAGATGCCGTCTGTAGAAAAACTGTTTTTT. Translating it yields CASSEMPSVEKLFF.

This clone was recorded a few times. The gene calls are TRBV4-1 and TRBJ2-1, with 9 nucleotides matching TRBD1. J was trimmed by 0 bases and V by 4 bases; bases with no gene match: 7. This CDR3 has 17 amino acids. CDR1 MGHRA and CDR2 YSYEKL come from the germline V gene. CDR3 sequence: CASSRPGTGSSYNEQFF. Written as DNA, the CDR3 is TGCGCCAGCAGCCGTCCCGGGACAGGGAGCTCCTACAATGAGCAGTTCTTC.

This CDR3 is CASNLREKLFF. The CDR3 DNA follows: TGTGCCAGCAACCTGCGGGAAAAACTGTTTTTT. This chain links TRBV6-1 with TRBJ1-4; no clear D gene. V was cut by 7 bases and J by 8 bases, with 8 bases left in between. CDR3 length: 11 residues. Germline V gene sequence: CDR1 MNHNS, CDR2 SASEGT.

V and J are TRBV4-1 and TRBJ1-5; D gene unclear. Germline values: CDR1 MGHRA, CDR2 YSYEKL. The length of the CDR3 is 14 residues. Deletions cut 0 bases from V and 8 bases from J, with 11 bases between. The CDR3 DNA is TGCGCCAGCAGCCAAGACGGGTTCTTGGAGCCCCAGCATTTT. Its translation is CASSQDGFLEPQHF.

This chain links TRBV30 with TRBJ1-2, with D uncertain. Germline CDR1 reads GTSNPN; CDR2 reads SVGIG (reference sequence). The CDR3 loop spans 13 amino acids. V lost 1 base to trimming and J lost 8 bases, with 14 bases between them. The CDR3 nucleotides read TGTGCCTGGAGTGGAGACACGTTTAGAGGCTACACCTTC. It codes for CAWSGDTFRGYTF.

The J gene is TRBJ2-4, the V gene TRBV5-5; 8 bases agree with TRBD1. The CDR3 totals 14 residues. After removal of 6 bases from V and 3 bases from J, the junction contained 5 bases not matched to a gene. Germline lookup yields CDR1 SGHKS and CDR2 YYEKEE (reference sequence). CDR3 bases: TGTGCCAGCATCGACAGGGGAGGCAAAAACATTCAGTACTTC. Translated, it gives CASIDRGGKNIQYF.

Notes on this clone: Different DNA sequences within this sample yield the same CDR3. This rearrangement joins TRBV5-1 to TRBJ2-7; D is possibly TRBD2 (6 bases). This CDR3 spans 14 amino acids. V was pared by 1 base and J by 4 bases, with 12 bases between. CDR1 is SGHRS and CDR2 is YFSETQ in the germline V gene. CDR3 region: CASSLTGGTYEQYF. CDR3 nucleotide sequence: TGCGCCAGCAGCTTGACAGGAGGGACTTACGAGCAGTACTTC.

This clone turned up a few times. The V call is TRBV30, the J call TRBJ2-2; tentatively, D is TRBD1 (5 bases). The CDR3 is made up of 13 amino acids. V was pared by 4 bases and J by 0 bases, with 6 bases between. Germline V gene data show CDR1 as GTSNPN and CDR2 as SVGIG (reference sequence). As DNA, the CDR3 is TGTGCCTGGACAGGGTCGAACACCGGGGAGCTGTTTTTT. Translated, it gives CAWTGSNTGELFF.

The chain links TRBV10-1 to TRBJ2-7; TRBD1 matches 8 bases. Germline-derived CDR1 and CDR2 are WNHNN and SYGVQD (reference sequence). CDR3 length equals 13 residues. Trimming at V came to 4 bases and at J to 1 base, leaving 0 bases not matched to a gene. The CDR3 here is CASSGQGSYEQYF. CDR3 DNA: TGCGCCAGCAGTGGACAGGGGTCCTACGAGCAGTACTTC.